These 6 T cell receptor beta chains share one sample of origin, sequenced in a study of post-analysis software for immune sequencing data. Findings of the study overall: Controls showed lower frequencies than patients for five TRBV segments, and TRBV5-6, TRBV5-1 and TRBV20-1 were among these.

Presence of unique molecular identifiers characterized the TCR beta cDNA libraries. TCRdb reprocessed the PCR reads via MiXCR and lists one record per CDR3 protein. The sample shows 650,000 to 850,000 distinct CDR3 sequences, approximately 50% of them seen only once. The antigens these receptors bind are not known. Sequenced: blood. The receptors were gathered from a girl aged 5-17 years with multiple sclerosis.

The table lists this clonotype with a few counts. CDR3 residues: CASSLGDRGILVSQFF. The CDR3 nucleotides are TGTGCCAGCAGCTTGGGTGACAGGGGAATTCTAGTCTCCCAGTTCTTC. V usage is TRBV7-9 and J usage is TRBJ2-1; 8 nucleotides align to TRBD1. CDR1 is SEHNR, CDR2 FQNEAQ, per germline (reference sequence). This CDR3 spans 16 amino acids. The V and J ends lost 3 bases and 13 bases, in that order; junction bases with no gene match: 17. Combining the CDR3 with reference TRBV7-9 and TRBJ2-1 gives the whole variable domain DTGVSQNPRHKITKRGQNVTFRCDPISEHNRLYWYRQTLGQGPEFLTYFQNEAQLEKSRLLSDRFSAERPKGSFSTLEIQRTEQGDSAMYLCASSLGDRGILVSQFFGPGTRLTVL.

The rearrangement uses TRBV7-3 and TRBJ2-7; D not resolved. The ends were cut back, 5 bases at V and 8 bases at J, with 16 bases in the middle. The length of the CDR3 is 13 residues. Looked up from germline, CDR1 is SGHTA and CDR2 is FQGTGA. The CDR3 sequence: CASSPRGRVQQYF. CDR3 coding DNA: TGTGCCAGCAGCCCCCGAGGAAGGGTCCAGCAGTACTTC.

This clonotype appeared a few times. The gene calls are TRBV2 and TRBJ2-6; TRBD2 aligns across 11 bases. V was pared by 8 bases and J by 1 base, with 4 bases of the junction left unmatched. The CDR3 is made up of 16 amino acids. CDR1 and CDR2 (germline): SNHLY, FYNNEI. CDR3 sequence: CASWGLAVSGANVLTF. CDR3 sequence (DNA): TGTGCCAGCTGGGGACTAGCGGTATCTGGGGCCAACGTCCTGACTTTC.

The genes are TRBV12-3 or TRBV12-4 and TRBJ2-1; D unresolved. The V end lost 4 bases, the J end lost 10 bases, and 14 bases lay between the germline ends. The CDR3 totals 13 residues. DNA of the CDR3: TGTGCCAGCAGTTCGGTGGCGGCAGAGGAGCAGTTCTTC. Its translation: CASSSVAAEEQFF.

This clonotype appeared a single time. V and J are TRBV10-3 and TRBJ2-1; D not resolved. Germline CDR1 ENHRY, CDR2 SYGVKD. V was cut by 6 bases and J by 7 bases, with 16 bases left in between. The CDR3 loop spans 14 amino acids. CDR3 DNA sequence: TGTGCCATCAGGGACCCCGCAGATTTTAATGAGCAGTTCTTC. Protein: CAIRDPADFNEQFF.

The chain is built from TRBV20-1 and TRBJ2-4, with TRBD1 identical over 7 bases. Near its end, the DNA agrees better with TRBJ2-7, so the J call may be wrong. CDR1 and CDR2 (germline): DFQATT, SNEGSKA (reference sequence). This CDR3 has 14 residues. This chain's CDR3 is CSASGRGRSYEQYF. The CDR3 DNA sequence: TGCAGTGCTAGCGGCAGGGGGAGATCCTACGAGCAGTACTTC.